This T cell receptor beta chain was sequenced during a study of T-cell memory formation after mild COVID-19. The overall study: TCR clusters were mostly confined to one donor each. Study results and caveats: From day 15 to 85, contracting clones were balanced between CD4 and CD8, whereas later expanders leaned toward CD4+.

5'RACE with constant-segment primers built TCRalpha and TCRbeta cDNA libraries with UMIs. TCRdb ran MiXCR on the 5' RACE reads and lists one entry per CDR3 protein. The data show 200,000 to 300,000 distinct CDR3 sequences, with 8.5% to 9.5% seen just once and 20% to 25% held by the top ten. With regard to this clonotype: Its target is unknown.

The sample consisted of PBMCs or a T cell subset sorted from them (not recorded which). The receptor was isolated from a man between 18 and 29 years old who had mild COVID-19 (a few samples of this study predate the infection). Cell type and time point are not known.

The CDR3 DNA is TGTGCCAGCAGCTTGGCCCGGGCCACACGGCCAGATACGCAGTATTTT. Protein product: CASSLARATRPDTQYF. This chain uses TRBV5-4 with TRBJ2-3; no reliable D call. With 0 bases removed from V and 4 bases from J, the gap between germline ends came to 15 bases. Germline V lookup: CDR1 SGHNT, CDR2 YYREEE (reference sequence). CDR3 length: 16 residues.